Presented here are 15 T cell receptor beta chains from one specimen sequenced in a study of response to subunit inactivated influenza vaccine (dated by TCRdb to the late 2010s). Libraries were constructed by RT-PCR. The listed sequencing device is Illumina HiSeq 2500. The public reads were run again by TCRdb, first through fastp at Q25 and then through MiXCR, and only productive beta chains were kept. Each CDR3 protein appears once, grouped with its most common genes and DNA. This sample gives about 300,000 distinct CDR3 sequences in total; 20% to 25% of them show up just once. The ten largest clones take up over 9% of the sample. The sequences come from PBMCs from blood, collected around 22 months after vaccination. These receptors were taken from a man aged 50 to 69 who received an inactivated influenza vaccine. Donor details come from another sample of the same person, matched by shared clones.

At least ten counts were recorded for this clonotype. CDR3: CASSYGDSTDRRLSQPQHF. In DNA, the CDR3 is TGTGCCAGCAGTTACGGGGACAGTACTGACCGGCGCCTCTCTCAGCCCCAGCATTTT. The V and J genes are TRBV6-2 or TRBV6-3 and TRBJ1-5; 7 bases line up with TRBD1. Germline values: CDR1 MNHEY, CDR2 SVGEGT. The CDR3 extends over 19 amino acids. Trimming removed 2 bases from V and 6 bases from J; junction bases left unmatched: 19.

This clonotype was recorded a few times. The genes are TRBV20-1 and TRBJ1-1; D possibly corresponds to TRBD1 (6 bases). The V gene lost 3 bases and the J gene lost 0 bases, with 14 bases spanning the gap. CDR3 size: 15 residues. Per germline, CDR1 DFQATT and CDR2 SNEGSKA (reference sequence). The CDR3 spells CSARGLDRLNTEAFF. Here the CDR3 DNA reads TGCAGTGCTAGGGGTTTAGACAGGCTGAACACTGAAGCTTTCTTT.

This clonotype came up a few times. The genes are TRBV7-2 and TRBJ2-7, with D hard to call. Trimming pared 2 bases from V and 2 bases from J, leaving 10 bases between. Germline CDR1 and CDR2: SGHTA and FQGNSA. The CDR3 sequence is 14 residues long. CDR3 protein: CASSLRELAYEQYF. For the CDR3, the DNA is TGTGCCAGCAGCTTACGTGAGTTAGCCTACGAGCAGTACTTC.

This clonotype has more than one count but fewer than ten. V and J are TRBV5-1 and TRBJ2-1, with unresolved D. This CDR3 spans 13 amino acids. Germline V gene sequence: CDR1 SGHRS, CDR2 YFSETQ. With 4 bases removed from V and 10 bases from J, the gap between germline ends came to 15 bases. CDR3 amino acids: CASSLGSPQEQFF. The CDR3 DNA reads as TGCGCCAGCAGCCTGGGCTCTCCCCAGGAGCAGTTCTTC.

This clonotype was counted only a few times. CDR3 region: CASSLVQGQGNYGYTF. For the CDR3, the DNA is TGTGCCAGCAGCTTAGTTCAGGGACAGGGGAACTATGGCTACACCTTC. J is TRBJ1-2 and V is TRBV7-2; TRBD1 matches at 10 bases. The CDR3 extends over 16 amino acids. The V segment lost 1 base and the J segment 2 bases; nucleotides outside the gene matches: 4. CDR1 and CDR2 (germline): SGHTA, FQGNSA.

J is TRBJ2-6 and V is TRBV12-3 or TRBV12-4; tentatively, D is TRBD1 (5 bases). The germline V and J ends were trimmed by 5 bases and 2 bases, with 10 bases remaining between them. The length of the CDR3 is 15 residues. CDR3 region: CASSPRDTGANVLTF. The CDR3 nucleotides are TGTGCCAGCAGTCCCAGGGATACTGGGGCCAACGTCCTGACTTTC.

This chain connects TRBV28 to TRBJ2-3; D tentatively reads TRBD1 or TRBD2 (5 bases each). CDR1 and CDR2 (germline): MDHEN, SYDVKM. This CDR3 region has 15 residues. V was clipped by 3 bases and J by 4 bases, with 14 bases between them. CDR3 sequence reads: CASSFLRESSDTQYF. In DNA, the CDR3 is TGTGCCAGCAGTTTCCTCAGGGAGAGCTCAGATACGCAGTATTTT.

The count of this clonotype is one. The rearrangement joins TRBV7-8 to TRBJ2-3; TRBD2 matches at 12 bases. CDR1 and CDR2 from the germline V gene are SGHVS and FQNEAQ. Trimming took 3 bases from V and 1 from J; bases not matched to a gene: 8. This CDR3 contains 18 residues. The DNA for the CDR3 is TGTGCCAGCAGCTTTTCTAGCGGGGGGGTTCACGGCACAGATACGCAGTATTTT. Translating it yields CASSFSSGGVHGTDTQYF.

The chain combines TRBV18 with TRBJ2-4, with D unresolved. Per the germline V gene, CDR1 is KGHSH and CDR2 is LQKENI. The ends were cut back, 4 bases at V and 7 bases at J, with 11 bases in the middle. The CDR3 spans 13 residues. CDR3 sequence reads: CASSQNSGNIQYF. The CDR3 bases are TGTGCCAGCTCACAAAACAGTGGGAACATTCAGTACTTC.

This clonotype has at least ten counts. The rearrangement links TRBV2 to TRBJ2-3; 11 bases are a match to TRBD2. Germline V gene lookup returns CDR1 SNHLY and CDR2 FYNNEI. The J segment lost 5 bases and the V segment lost 3 bases, leaving 16 bases of the junction unmatched. CDR3 length: 19 amino acids. CDR3 residues: CASSDPGLAVLLRRDTQYF. CDR3 nucleotide sequence: TGTGCCAGCAGTGACCCGGGACTAGCGGTTCTCCTACGACGAGATACGCAGTATTTT.

The chain uses TRBV5-1 and TRBJ2-3; 10 bases are shared with TRBD2. V gave up 0 bases and J gave up 2 bases; unmatched junction bases: 3. CDR1 SGHRS and CDR2 YFSETQ come from the germline V gene. There are 16 residues in the CDR3. In DNA, the CDR3 is TGCGCCAGCAGCTTGGAGCTAGCGGGAGCCACAGATACGCAGTATTTT. This encodes CASSLELAGATDTQYF.

This clonotype has just a few counts. V gene TRBV6-2 or TRBV6-3 combines with J gene TRBJ2-1, with TRBD2 identical over 9 bases. The V gene end was trimmed by 0 bases and the J gene end by 8 bases; junction bases not matched to a gene: 11. CDR3 length equals 17 residues. Germline V gene data show CDR1 as MNHEY and CDR2 as SVGEGT. CDR3 sequence: CASSYSKFGSGSHEQFF. CDR3 DNA: TGTGCCAGCAGTTACTCGAAGTTTGGTAGCGGGAGTCATGAGCAGTTCTTC.

The chain carries TRBV20-1 and TRBJ2-7; 9 positions agree with TRBD1. V shed 5 bases and J 0 bases; nucleotides not matched to a gene: 2. The CDR3 runs 13 residues. Germline loops: CDR1 DFQATT, CDR2 SNEGSKA (reference sequence). Here the CDR3 DNA reads TGCAGTGCTGGGGACAGGGCCTCCTACGAGCAGTACTTC. Its translation is CSAGDRASYEQYF.

This clonotype was recorded a few times. CDR3 bases: TGTGCCAGCGGAGGCTCGGCAGGAGGAACTGAAGCTTTCTTT. This sequence encodes CASGGSAGGTEAFF. This chain links TRBV7-9 with TRBJ1-1; D not certain. The CDR3 runs 14 residues. Germline V gene sequence: CDR1 SEHNR, CDR2 FQNEAQ (reference sequence). V lost 8 bases to trimming and J lost 5 bases, with 18 bases between them.

This clonotype has just a few counts. The chain uses TRBV28 and TRBJ1-4; 7 nucleotides line up with TRBD1. The V segment lost 4 bases and the J segment 0 bases; nucleotides outside the gene matches: 5. The germline V gene has CDR1 MDHEN and CDR2 SYDVKM. CDR3 length: 16 amino acids. CDR3 in DNA: TGTGCCAGCAGTTCGGATCAGGGGGCAACTAATGAAAAACTGTTTTTT. It codes for CASSSDQGATNEKLFF.